The next 17 T cell receptor beta chains were all read from a single sample in a study of shared clonotypes between healthy human individuals. Assay used: immunoSEQ multiplex PCR; TCRdb lists only in-frame clones, some missing. This repertoire shows approximately 1,500,000 clones, roughly 96% found once; its top ten account for over 1%. Sequenced sample: naive CD4+ T cells sorted from blood. Subset of the sample: CD45RA+ positively selected. The receptors originated from a man aged 25 to 40 in good health.

This chain uses TRBV28 with TRBJ2-1; 10 bases map to TRBD1. V lost 6 bases, J lost 8 bases, and 7 bases stayed unmatched. Looked up from germline, CDR1 is MDHEN and CDR2 is SYDVKM. This CDR3 contains 14 residues. The CDR3 DNA is TGTGCCAGCAGGCGGGACAGGGGCGCGTATGAGCAGTTCTTC. The encoded protein is CASRRDRGAYEQFF.

This clone occurred once. The rearrangement uses TRBV28 and TRBJ1-5, with 8 bases identical to TRBD1. V trimming: 5 bases; J trimming: 2 bases; junction bases outside the gene matches: 2. This CDR3 spans 14 amino acids. Germline CDR1 is MDHEN and CDR2 is SYDVKM. The CDR3 nucleotides are TGTGCCAGCAGTGGACAGGGCCGCAATCAGCCCCAGCATTTT. This encodes CASSGQGRNQPQHF.

The chain links TRBV9 to TRBJ2-7; 7 bases are shared with TRBD1. V lost 3 bases, J lost 6 bases, and 9 bases stayed unmatched. Per the germline V gene, CDR1 is SGDLS and CDR2 is YYNGEE. The CDR3 spans 14 residues. The CDR3 DNA is TGTGCCAGCAGCGCCATAGACAGGGTTGGCGAGCAGTACTTC. It yields the protein CASSAIDRVGEQYF.

The chain has TRBV2 and TRBJ2-2, with unresolved D. Germline CDR1 SNHLY, CDR2 FYNNEI. V lost 8 bases, J lost 1 base, and 11 bases lay in between. CDR3 length: 14 residues. The CDR3 loop is CASLLGVNTGELFF. DNA for the CDR3: TGTGCCAGCCTTCTCGGAGTGAACACCGGGGAGCTGTTTTTT.

This clone was observed a single time. The rearrangement links TRBV4-3 to TRBJ2-3; 11 bases agree with TRBD2. Germline CDR1 reads LGHNA; CDR2 reads YSLEER. The CDR3 loop spans 15 amino acids. Trimming took 1 base from V and 4 from J; bases not matched to a gene: 1. CDR3 protein: CASSQGLAGPDTQYF. The DNA of the CDR3 is TGCGCCAGCAGCCAAGGACTAGCGGGGCCAGATACGCAGTATTTT.

The rearrangement uses TRBV7-3 and TRBJ2-5; D remains ambiguous. Germline V lookup: CDR1 SGHTA, CDR2 FQGTGA. V was trimmed by 5 bases and J by 5 bases, leaving 15 bases between them. The CDR3 is 14 residues long. The CDR3, as DNA: TGTGCCAGCAGCCCGTCGGGCAGGACCGAGACCCAGTACTTC. It specifies CASSPSGRTETQYF.

The chain combines TRBV2 with TRBJ2-3, with 11 positions matching TRBD2. The trim removed 5 bases at V and 3 bases at J, leaving 10 bases unmatched. The CDR3 runs 17 residues. Germline CDR1 and CDR2: SNHLY and FYNNEI. The CDR3: CASSRKAGTSGTDTQYF. The CDR3 region has the DNA TGTGCCAGCAGTCGCAAAGCCGGGACTAGCGGAACAGATACGCAGTATTTT.

The chain is built from TRBV2 and TRBJ2-7, with 9 bases lining up with TRBD1. Trimming at V came to 11 bases and at J to 3 bases, leaving 8 bases not matched to a gene. The germline V gene has CDR1 SNHLY and CDR2 FYNNEI. There are 13 residues in the CDR3. This CDR3 reads CAGRTGGLYEQYF. The CDR3 DNA sequence: TGTGCCGGCCGCACAGGGGGCCTCTACGAGCAGTACTTC.

V usage is TRBV10-3 and J usage is TRBJ2-4; the match to TRBD2 covers 7 bases. The CDR3 loop spans 14 amino acids. The V gene end was trimmed by 0 bases and the J gene end by 6 bases; junction bases not matched to a gene: 2. Germline V gives CDR1 ENHRY, CDR2 SYGVKD. The CDR3 loop is CAISESTGGNIQYF. The CDR3 DNA reads TGTGCCATCAGTGAGTCGACGGGGGGAAACATTCAGTACTTC.

This chain joins TRBV5-5 and TRBJ2-7; D is tentatively TRBD1 or TRBD2 (5 bases each). The CDR3 loop spans 13 amino acids. Germline V gene sequence: CDR1 SGHKS, CDR2 YYEKEE (reference sequence). The V end was cut by 1 base, the J end by 6 bases, with 11 bases between. The DNA of the CDR3 is TGTGCCAGCAGCTTGCGTCCAGGGAGCGAGCAGTACTTC. Its protein is CASSLRPGSEQYF. The variable domain in full, with the rest retrieved from reference TRBV5-5 and TRBJ2-7, is DAGVTQSPTHLIKTRGQQVTLRCSPISGHKSVSWYQQVLGQGPQFIFQYYEKEERGRGNFPDRFSARQFPNYSSELNVNALLLGDSALYLCASSLRPGSEQYFGPGTRLTVT.

The V call is TRBV11-2, the J call TRBJ2-5; TRBD2 matches 8 bases. V shed 4 bases and J 3 bases; nucleotides not matched to a gene: 4. This CDR3 has 14 residues. Germline V gene data show CDR1 as SGHAT and CDR2 as FQNNGV. CDR3 nucleotides: TGTGCCAGCAGCTCGGGGGGGACGGAAGAGACCCAGTACTTC. Translated: CASSSGGTEETQYF.

The rearrangement uses TRBV29-1 and TRBJ2-2, with D unclear. The CDR3 spans 13 residues. The germline V gene encodes CDR1 SQVTM and CDR2 ANQGSEA. V was shortened by 6 bases and J by 5 bases, with 13 bases between the two germline ends. CDR3 DNA sequence: TGCAGCGTCCGTCACAGTAGTACCGGGGAGCTGTTTTTT. It translates to CSVRHSSTGELFF.

The chain combines TRBV5-4 with TRBJ2-5; TRBD1 matches at 7 bases. The CDR3 contains 14 residues. V gave up 6 bases and J gave up 2 bases; unmatched junction bases: 7. Germline lookup yields CDR1 SGHNT and CDR2 YYREEE (reference sequence). The DNA of the CDR3 is TGTGCCAGCAAGGGGGACAGCGCTCAAGAGACCCAGTACTTC. Translated, it gives CASKGDSAQETQYF. The full variable domain, in which reference TRBV5-4 and TRBJ2-5 provide the parts outside the CDR3, is ETGVTQSPTHLIKTRGQQVTLRCSSQSGHNTVSWYQQALGQGPQFIFQYYREEENGRGNFPPRFSGLQFPNYSSELNVNALELDDSALYLCASKGDSAQETQYFGPGTRLLVL.

V usage is TRBV7-6 and J usage is TRBJ2-7, with 9 bases aligning to TRBD1. The CDR3 covers 14 residues. The trim removed 4 bases at V and 6 bases at J, leaving 7 bases unmatched. Looked up from germline, CDR1 is SGHVS and CDR2 is FNYEAQ. Written as DNA, the CDR3 is TGTGCCAGCAGCTCCGGGACAGGGTCCGTCGAGCAGTACTTC. Protein: CASSSGTGSVEQYF. Together with reference TRBV7-6 and TRBJ2-7, the CDR3 gives the full variable domain: GAGVSQSPRYKVTKRGQDVALRCDPISGHVSLYWYRQALGQGPEFLTYFNYEAQQDKSGLPNDRFSAERPEGSISTLTIQRTEQRDSAMYRCASSSGTGSVEQYFGPGTRLTVT.

The chain is built from TRBV9 and TRBJ1-2; 7 positions agree with TRBD1. The CDR3 is made up of 15 amino acids. CDR1 is SGDLS, CDR2 YYNGEE, per germline. The V and J ends lost 3 bases and 4 bases, in that order; junction bases with no gene match: 9. CDR3 protein: CASSGPGTALYGYTF. The CDR3 nucleotides are TGTGCCAGCAGCGGTCCCGGGACAGCTCTCTATGGCTACACCTTC.

This chain joins TRBV7-9 and TRBJ2-7; possible D gene TRBD1, 6 bases. The CDR3 consists of 15 residues. V gave up 5 bases and J gave up 4 bases, with 18 bases separating them. CDR1 and CDR2 from the germline V gene are SEHNR and FQNEAQ (reference sequence). CDR3 nucleotides: TGTGCCAGCAGCCGGGCCCCGGGACAATCTTACGAGCAGTACTTC. It yields the protein CASSRAPGQSYEQYF.

V gene TRBV19 combines with J gene TRBJ2-1, with 12 bases that match TRBD2. V shed 0 bases, J shed 7 bases, and the junction held 10 bases outside the gene matches. Germline values: CDR1 LNHDA, CDR2 SQIVND (reference sequence). The CDR3 extends over 18 amino acids. The DNA of the CDR3 is TGTGCCAGTAGTATAGAGGCTAGCGGGAGGGCCCAACCTAATGAGCAGTTCTTC. This encodes CASSIEASGRAQPNEQFF.